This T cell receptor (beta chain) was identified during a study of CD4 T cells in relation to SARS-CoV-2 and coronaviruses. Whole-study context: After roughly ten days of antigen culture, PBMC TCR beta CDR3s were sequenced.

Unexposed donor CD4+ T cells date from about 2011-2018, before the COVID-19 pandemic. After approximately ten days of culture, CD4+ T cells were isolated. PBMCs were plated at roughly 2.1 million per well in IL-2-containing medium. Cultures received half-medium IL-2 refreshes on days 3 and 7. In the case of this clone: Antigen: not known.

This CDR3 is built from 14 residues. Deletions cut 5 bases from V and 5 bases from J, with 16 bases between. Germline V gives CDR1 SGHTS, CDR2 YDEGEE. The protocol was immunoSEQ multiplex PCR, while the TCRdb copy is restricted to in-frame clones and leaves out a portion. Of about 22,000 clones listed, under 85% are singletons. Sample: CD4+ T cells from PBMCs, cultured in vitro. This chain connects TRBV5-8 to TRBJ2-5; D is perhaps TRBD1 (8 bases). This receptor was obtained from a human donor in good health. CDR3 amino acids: CASRDREGSETQYF. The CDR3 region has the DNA TGTGCCAGCAGGGACAGGGAGGGTTCGGAGACCCAGTACTTC.